This T cell receptor beta chain was documented in a study of regulatory T cells in long-lasting Graves disease. In this sample, this clonotype turned up many times. CDR3 length: 17 amino acids. Germline V gene sequence: CDR1 SGHRS, CDR2 YFSETQ. J lost 0 bases, V lost 3 bases, and 8 bases had no gene match. Investigators prepared the TCR beta libraries by applying iRepertoire HTBI primers and Arm-PCR of CDR3 regions. TCRdb re-analysed the multiplex PCR reads in MiXCR, keeping a single row per CDR3 protein. This table has fewer than 500,000 distinct CDR3 sequences, about 17% appearing once. Time point noted: newly diagnosed GD, antithyroid drugs for less than 3 months. The authors made the TCR library using RNA they extracted from PBMCs. These data were likewise used in another study, on T cells in Graves' hyperthyroidism and ophthalmopathy. That study adds: Hyperthyroidism, newly diagnosed and lasting under 2 months, affected patients aged 18 to 65.

V and J are TRBV5-1 and TRBJ2-3, with 9 bases aligning to TRBD2. This TCR was recovered from a man aged 40-55 years with Graves disease. Material: peripheral blood mononuclear cells (PBMCs), obtained at new diagnosis, from a patient treated with antithyroid drugs. DNA for the CDR3: TGCGCCAGCAGCTCCTACCCTAGCGGGACTAGCACAGATACGCAGTATTTT. The encoded protein is CASSSYPSGTSTDTQYF.